One sample yielded the 5 T cell receptor beta chains listed below, sequenced in a study of shared clonotypes between healthy human individuals. The protocol was immunoSEQ multiplex PCR, while the TCRdb copy is restricted to in-frame clones and leaves out a portion. The data show roughly 2,500,000 clones, under 95% seen once. The sample comprised naive CD4+ T cells from PBMCs. Sample subset: CD45RA+ positively selected. The source is a man younger than 35 in good health. Some clones in this sample may be carry-over from other donors' samples.

The chain's CDR3 is CASSYTGGTYEQYF. In nucleotides, the CDR3 is TGTGCCAGCAGTTATACAGGGGGCACCTACGAGCAGTACTTC. The chain carries TRBV2 and TRBJ2-7; 9 bases are shared with TRBD1. Germline lookup yields CDR1 SNHLY and CDR2 FYNNEI. V gave up 5 bases and J gave up 2 bases; unmatched junction bases: 4. The CDR3 has 14 amino acids.

The CDR3 protein is CSVRRPSEAFF. CDR3 sequence (DNA): TGCAGCGTCCGAAGACCCTCTGAAGCTTTCTTT. This chain uses TRBV29-1 with TRBJ1-1; D call uncertain. The CDR3 contains 11 residues. V lost 6 bases and J 6 bases, leaving 11 bases between the germline ends. The germline V gene encodes CDR1 SQVTM and CDR2 ANQGSEA.

The chain links TRBV7-3 to TRBJ2-1; no clear D gene. Trimming pared 4 bases from V and 12 bases from J, leaving 16 bases between. The CDR3 runs 13 residues. Germline V gives CDR1 SGHTA, CDR2 FQGTGA. CDR3 bases: TGTGCCAGCAGCTCTCCCTATGGTGGTAGGCAGTTCTTC. Translation: CASSSPYGGRQFF. Drawing the rest from reference TRBV7-3 and TRBJ2-1, the complete variable domain is GAGVSQTPSNKVTEKGKYVELRCDPISGHTALYWYRQSLGQGPEFLIYFQGTGAADDSGLPNDRFFAVRPEGSVSTLKIQRTERGDSAVYLCASSSPYGGRQFFGPGTRLTVL.

This clone was seen a single time. This chain joins TRBV5-1 and TRBJ2-3, with 7 bases aligning to TRBD1. J was trimmed by 5 bases and V by 0 bases; bases with no gene match: 12. The CDR3 length is 17 residues. The V gene's germline CDR1 is SGHRS and CDR2 YFSETQ. The CDR3 bases are TGCGCCAGCAGCTTGGGGTCTGAGGGGGCGTTCTTAGATACGCAGTATTTT. This gives the protein CASSLGSEGAFLDTQYF.

The count of this clone is one. Other nucleotide sequences from this sample produce the same CDR3. The chain couples TRBV28 to TRBJ2-7; possible D gene TRBD1, 5 bases. CDR1 is MDHEN, CDR2 SYDVKM, per germline. Deletions cut 1 base from V and 0 bases from J, with 7 bases between. The CDR3 is 14 amino acids. CDR3 nucleotides: TGTGCCAGCAGTTTATACAGGAACTCCTACGAGCAGTACTTC. This codes for CASSLYRNSYEQYF.